This T cell receptor (beta chain) was documented in a study of response to subunit inactivated influenza vaccine. Points from the study as a whole: The authors proposed limited new T cell recruitment per seasonal influenza vaccination.

Using its own MiXCR run on the RT-PCR reads, TCRdb lists one record per CDR3 protein. The top ten hold over 10% of the sample, which has hundreds of thousands of distinct CDR3 sequences, roughly 8.2% seen once. The V gene's germline CDR1 is SEHNR and CDR2 FQNEAQ (reference sequence). J lost 1 base, V lost 1 base, and 7 bases had no gene match. The CDR3 has 17 amino acids. In its sample, this clonotype was seen a few times. Its specificity is not known. The source is a man in his fifties or sixties who received an inactivated influenza vaccine. The chain is built from TRBV7-9 and TRBJ1-1, with TRBD1 identical over 9 bases. This material consisted of PBMCs from blood, taken around 2 years after vaccination. The CDR3 loop reads CASSLGDREWANTEAFF. The CDR3, as DNA: TGTGCCAGCAGCTTAGGGGACAGGGAATGGGCGAACACTGAAGCTTTCTTT.